Listed below are T cell receptor beta chains from one sample, sequenced in a study of blood T cells in healthy people across ages. One entry per CDR3 protein, called by TCRdb with MiXCR from the 5' RACE reads. The repertoire consists of almost 300,000 distinct CDR3 sequences, with about 25% occurring once and the leading ten covering over 25%. Sequencing input: blood. Receptor source: a woman aged 70 to 79 in good health. Each CDR3 is given with its conserved first and last residue. Fields, in order: V gene, J gene, CDR3 protein.

v_call: TRBV6-1; j_call: TRBJ1-2; cdr3_aa: CASSEGGTGRLYGYTF
v_call: TRBV28; j_call: NA; cdr3_aa: CASSLGLAGLNEQYF
v_call: TRBV5-6; j_call: TRBJ2-6; cdr3_aa: CASSHPSGANVLTF
v_call: TRBV4-2; j_call: TRBJ1-3; cdr3_aa: CASSQQGTGTGNTIYF
v_call: TRBV4-1; j_call: TRBJ2-5; cdr3_aa: CASSQAGTLQETQYF
v_call: TRBV7-2; j_call: TRBJ2-7; cdr3_aa: CASSLAPVANQYF
v_call: TRBV20-1; j_call: TRBJ2-3; cdr3_aa: CSARDGGRSDTQYF
v_call: TRBV14; j_call: TRBJ2-1; cdr3_aa: CASSQRAGGGDNEQFF
v_call: TRBV5-1; j_call: TRBJ1-2; cdr3_aa: CASSLTSTGDYGYTF
v_call: TRBV6-2/TRBV6-3; j_call: TRBJ2-1; cdr3_aa: CASSLGHSSYNEQFF
v_call: TRBV27; j_call: TRBJ2-7; cdr3_aa: CASSPRLGIEQYF
v_call: TRBV3-1; j_call: TRBJ2-5; cdr3_aa: CAGSQAGGQETQYF
v_call: TRBV24-1; j_call: TRBJ2-1; cdr3_aa: CATSDLSRGNEQFF
v_call: TRBV5-6; j_call: TRBJ1-2; cdr3_aa: CASSPTGTGYTF
v_call: TRBV11-3; j_call: TRBJ2-3; cdr3_aa: CASSAATADTQYF
v_call: TRBV14; j_call: NA; cdr3_aa: CASSQASPSGGEQFF
v_call: TRBV27; j_call: TRBJ2-7; cdr3_aa: CASSRQGTTSYEQYF
v_call: TRBV21-1; j_call: NA; cdr3_aa: CASSNPAGGSEQFF
v_call: TRBV4-3; j_call: TRBJ2-7; cdr3_aa: CASSQSYGGLYEQYF
v_call: TRBV9; j_call: NA; cdr3_aa: CASSPRGAVNEQFF
v_call: TRBV14; j_call: TRBJ2-5; cdr3_aa: CASSLRQGMETQYF
v_call: TRBV28; j_call: TRBJ2-1; cdr3_aa: CASNRVGSYNEQFF
v_call: TRBV20-1; j_call: TRBJ2-4; cdr3_aa: CSARDLRTQNIQYF
v_call: TRBV5-1; j_call: TRBJ2-1; cdr3_aa: CASSLERGLNEQFF
v_call: TRBV20-1; j_call: TRBJ2-4; cdr3_aa: CSVPGQGQNIQYF
v_call: TRBV20-1; j_call: TRBJ2-1; cdr3_aa: CSARDPIRAEDEQFF